This TCR beta chain originates from a study of blood T cell repertoires in COVID-19. Clones were sequenced by immunoSEQ multiplex PCR, and TCRdb holds only the in-frame ones, with some missing. In the table there are over 200,000 clones, around 82% of which are singletons. The CDR3 is 11 amino acids. The V gene's germline CDR1 is SNHLY and CDR2 FYNNEI. Trimming shortened V by 7 bases and J by 7 bases, and 11 bases separated the two germline ends. The gene calls are TRBV2 and TRBJ2-7, with D perhaps matching TRBD2 (5 bases). The source of this sequence is a man aged 80 or over with acute or convalescent COVID-19. Sequencing was carried out using peripheral blood. In nucleotides, the CDR3 is TGTGCCAGCATGAGGGTCCTTGAGCAGTACTTC. This translates into CASMRVLEQYF.